This passage covers 14 T cell receptor beta chains from one sample sequenced in a study of monozygotic twins with inflammatory bowel disease. After re-calling the 5' RACE reads, TCRdb lists one entry per CDR3 protein, DNA absent. This sample's table has approximately 330,000 distinct CDR3 sequences. Material: blood. Receptor source: a human donor with ulcerative colitis or Crohn's disease, or a healthy co-twin of an affected twin (not recorded which).

The V gene is TRBV19, the J gene TRBJ2-6; there is no DNA to check the TCRdb D call of TRBD2. CDR3 length: 16 amino acids. Germline loops: CDR1 LNHDA, CDR2 SQIVND (reference sequence). The CDR3 loop reads CASSIWRSSGANVLTF.

The V call is TRBV12-3 or TRBV12-4, the J call TRBJ1-5; TCRdb's D call of TRBD1 is untestable without DNA. The CDR3 extends over 13 amino acids. CDR3 sequence: CASSSQGYQPQHF.

This chain uses TRBV5-1 with TRBJ2-2; the TCRdb call, TRBD2, lacks DNA for checking. Looked up from germline, CDR1 is SGHRS and CDR2 is YFSETQ. The CDR3 covers 17 residues. CDR3 loop: CASSGTTRAGDRVELFF.

The chain combines TRBV18 with TRBJ2-7; TCRdb lists TRBD1, though no DNA is available to test this call. The CDR3 runs to 17 residues. Germline V gene lookup returns CDR1 KGHSH and CDR2 LQKENI. This CDR3 is CASSPSGQGMMTYEQYF.

The rearrangement joins TRBV13 to TRBJ2-5. The CDR3 is made up of 13 amino acids. The V gene's germline CDR1 is PRHDT and CDR2 FYEKMQ (reference sequence). The CDR3: CASSFRQEETQYF.

The chain uses TRBV6-5 and TRBJ2-1. CDR1 and CDR2 from the germline V gene are MNHEY and SVGAGI. This CDR3 comprises 13 residues. CDR3 in amino acids: CASSYSRRNEQFF.

The genes are TRBV25-1 and TRBJ2-2; TCRdb reports TRBD1, a call that lacks DNA to check it against. The CDR3 covers 19 residues. Germline V gene sequence: CDR1 MGHDK, CDR2 SYGVNS. CDR3 loop: CASSVPGQGAFGYTGELFF.

The rearrangement joins TRBV19 to TRBJ2-2; there is no DNA to check the TCRdb D call of TRBD2. CDR1 and CDR2 from the germline V gene are LNHDA and SQIVND (reference sequence). The CDR3 extends over 16 amino acids. The CDR3 region is CASSPSAGVPAGELFF.

The chain carries TRBV18 and TRBJ2-7. The CDR3 loop spans 12 amino acids. CDR1 and CDR2 from the germline V gene are KGHSH and LQKENI. CDR3 amino acids: CASSPRAYEQYF. Using reference TRBV18 and TRBJ2-7 for the parts outside the CDR3, the full variable domain is NAGVMQNPRHLVRRRGQEARLRCSPMKGHSHVYWYRQLPEEGLKFMVYLQKENIIDESGMPKERFSAEFPKEGPSILRIQQVVRGDSAAYFCASSPRAYEQYFGPGTRLTVT.

The gene calls are TRBV2 and TRBJ2-7. This CDR3 spans 11 amino acids. The germline CDR1 and CDR2 sequences are SNHLY and FYNNEI. The CDR3 sequence is CASSPAYEQYF.

The chain joins TRBV7-9 to TRBJ2-3. The CDR3 is 13 residues long. Germline loops: CDR1 SEHNR, CDR2 FQNEAQ (reference sequence). The CDR3: CASSVSGTDTQYF.

The rearrangement links TRBV29-1 to TRBJ2-2; the TCRdb D gene call, TRBD1, has no DNA to confirm it. CDR1 is SQVTM, CDR2 ANQGSEA, per germline. The CDR3 length is 14 residues. The CDR3 loop reads CSVGDRGNTGELFF.

The chain has TRBV12-3 or TRBV12-4 and TRBJ2-4; the TRBD1 assignment by TCRdb is unverifiable without DNA. This CDR3 has 15 residues. This CDR3 is CASSFPGLAKNIQYF.

The chain carries TRBV18 and TRBJ2-1; the TCRdb D gene call, TRBD2, has no DNA to confirm it. Germline V gene sequence: CDR1 KGHSH, CDR2 LQKENI. The CDR3 has 13 amino acids. CDR3 sequence: CASSPASFNEQFF.